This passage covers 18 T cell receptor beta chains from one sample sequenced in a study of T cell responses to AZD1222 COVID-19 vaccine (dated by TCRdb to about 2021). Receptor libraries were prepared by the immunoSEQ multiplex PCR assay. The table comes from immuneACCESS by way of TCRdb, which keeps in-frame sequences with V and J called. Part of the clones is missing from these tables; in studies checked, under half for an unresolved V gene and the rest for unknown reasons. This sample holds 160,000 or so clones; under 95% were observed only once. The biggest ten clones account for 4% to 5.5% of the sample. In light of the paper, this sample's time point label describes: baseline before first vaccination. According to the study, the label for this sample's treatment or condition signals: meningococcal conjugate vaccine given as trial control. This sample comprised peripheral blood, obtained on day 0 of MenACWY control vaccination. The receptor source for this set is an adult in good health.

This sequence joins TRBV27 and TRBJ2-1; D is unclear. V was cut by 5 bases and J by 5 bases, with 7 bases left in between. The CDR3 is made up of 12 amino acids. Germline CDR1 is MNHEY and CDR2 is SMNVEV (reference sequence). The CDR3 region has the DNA TGTGCCAGCAGTGGTCGGGACAATGAGCAGTTCTTC. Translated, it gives CASSGRDNEQFF.

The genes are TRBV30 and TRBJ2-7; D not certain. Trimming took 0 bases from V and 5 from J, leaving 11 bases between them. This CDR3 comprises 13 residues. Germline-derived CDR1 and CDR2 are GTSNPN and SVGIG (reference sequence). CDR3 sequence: CAWSVGVANEQYF. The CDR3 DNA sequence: TGTGCCTGGAGTGTTGGGGTAGCTAACGAGCAGTACTTC.

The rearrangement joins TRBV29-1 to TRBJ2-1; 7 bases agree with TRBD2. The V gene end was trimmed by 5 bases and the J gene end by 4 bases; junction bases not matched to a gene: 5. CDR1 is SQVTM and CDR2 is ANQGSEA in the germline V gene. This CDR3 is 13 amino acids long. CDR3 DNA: TGCAGCGTTTCGGCTAGCGGATACAATGAGCAGTTCTTC. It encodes CSVSASGYNEQFF.

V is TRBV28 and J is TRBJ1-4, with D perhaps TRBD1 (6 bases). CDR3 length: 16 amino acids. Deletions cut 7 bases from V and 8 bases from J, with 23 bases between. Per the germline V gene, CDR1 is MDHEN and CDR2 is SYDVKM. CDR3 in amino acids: CASTNAGGVSAEKLFF. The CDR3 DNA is TGTGCCAGCACCAACGCCGGGGGCGTTTCAGCCGAAAAACTGTTTTTT.

DNA for the CDR3: TGCAGCGTTGTACAGGGGGCAAGCTCCTACAATGAGCAGTTCTTC. Protein: CSVVQGASSYNEQFF. V and J are TRBV29-1 and TRBJ2-1; TRBD1 matches at 9 bases. The length of the CDR3 is 15 residues. The germline V gene has CDR1 SQVTM and CDR2 ANQGSEA. Trimming cost V 4 bases and J 0 bases; bases outside gene matches: 4.

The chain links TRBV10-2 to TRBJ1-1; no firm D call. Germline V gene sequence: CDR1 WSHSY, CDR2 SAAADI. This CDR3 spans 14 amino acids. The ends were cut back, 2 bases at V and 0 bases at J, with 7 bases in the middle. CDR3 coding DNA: TGCGCCAGCAGTGAGAGGCGGTTGAACACTGAAGCTTTCTTT. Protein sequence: CASSERRLNTEAFF.

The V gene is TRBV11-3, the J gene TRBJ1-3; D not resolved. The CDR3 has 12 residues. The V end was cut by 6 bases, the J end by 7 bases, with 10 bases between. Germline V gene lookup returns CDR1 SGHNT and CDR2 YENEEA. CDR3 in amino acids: CASRVAGNTIYF. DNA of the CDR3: TGTGCCAGCAGAGTGGCGGGGAACACCATATATTTT.

DNA for the CDR3: TGTGCCAGCACCGATGACAGGGGCGATGAGCAGTTCTTC. Its translation: CASTDDRGDEQFF. The chain is built from TRBV6-5 and TRBJ2-1, with 8 bases matching TRBD1. After removal of 7 bases from V and 8 bases from J, the junction contained 7 bases not matched to a gene. Germline CDR1 MNHEY, CDR2 SVGAGI. The CDR3 covers 13 residues.

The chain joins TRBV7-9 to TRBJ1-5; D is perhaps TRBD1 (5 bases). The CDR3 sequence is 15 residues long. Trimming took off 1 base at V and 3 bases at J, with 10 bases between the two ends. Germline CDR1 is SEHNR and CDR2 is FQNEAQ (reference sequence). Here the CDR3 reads CASSLGGANNQPQHF. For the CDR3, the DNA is TGTGCCAGCAGCTTAGGAGGGGCCAACAATCAGCCCCAGCATTTT.

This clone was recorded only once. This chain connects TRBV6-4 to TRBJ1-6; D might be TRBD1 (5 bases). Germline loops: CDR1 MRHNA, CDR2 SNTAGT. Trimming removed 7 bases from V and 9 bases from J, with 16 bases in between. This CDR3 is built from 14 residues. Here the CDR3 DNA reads TGTGCCAGCAAACCGCCGGGACTTGGTTCACCCCTCCACTTT. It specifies CASKPPGLGSPLHF.

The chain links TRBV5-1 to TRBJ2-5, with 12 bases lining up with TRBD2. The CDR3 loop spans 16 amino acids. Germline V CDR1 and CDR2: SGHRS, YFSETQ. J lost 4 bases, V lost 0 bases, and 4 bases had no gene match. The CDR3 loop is CASSLGLAGEGETQYF. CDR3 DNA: TGCGCCAGCAGCTTGGGACTAGCGGGAGAAGGAGAGACCCAGTACTTC.

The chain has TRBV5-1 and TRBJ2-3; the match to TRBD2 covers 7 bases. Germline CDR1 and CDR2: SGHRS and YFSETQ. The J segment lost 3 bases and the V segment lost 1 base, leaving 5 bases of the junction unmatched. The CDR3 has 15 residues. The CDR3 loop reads CASSLIGGVTDTQYF. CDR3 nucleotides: TGCGCCAGCAGCTTGATTGGGGGGGTTACAGATACGCAGTATTTT.

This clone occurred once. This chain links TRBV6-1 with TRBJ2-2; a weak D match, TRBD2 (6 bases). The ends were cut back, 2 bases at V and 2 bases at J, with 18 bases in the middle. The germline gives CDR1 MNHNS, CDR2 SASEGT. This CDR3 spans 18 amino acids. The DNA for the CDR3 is TGTGCCAGCAGTGAAAAGCTAGCGCCCCCCGTTAACACCGGGGAGCTGTTTTTT. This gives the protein CASSEKLAPPVNTGELFF.

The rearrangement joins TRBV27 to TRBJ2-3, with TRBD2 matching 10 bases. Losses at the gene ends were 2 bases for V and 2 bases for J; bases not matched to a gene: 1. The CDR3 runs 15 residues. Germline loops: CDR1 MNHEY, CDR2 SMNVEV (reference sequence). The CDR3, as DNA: TGTGCCAGCAGTTTAGGACTAGCGGCCACAGATACGCAGTATTTT. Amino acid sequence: CASSLGLAATDTQYF.

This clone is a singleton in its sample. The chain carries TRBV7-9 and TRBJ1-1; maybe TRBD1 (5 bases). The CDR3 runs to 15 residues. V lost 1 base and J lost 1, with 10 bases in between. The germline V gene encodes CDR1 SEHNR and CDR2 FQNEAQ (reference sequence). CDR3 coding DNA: TGTGCCAGCAGCTTAGGAGAGGGGCCGAACACTGAAGCTTTCTTT. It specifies CASSLGEGPNTEAFF.

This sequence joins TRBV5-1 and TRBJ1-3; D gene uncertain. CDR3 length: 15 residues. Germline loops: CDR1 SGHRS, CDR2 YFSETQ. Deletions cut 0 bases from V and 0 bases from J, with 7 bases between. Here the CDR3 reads CASSLEGNSGNTIYF. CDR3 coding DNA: TGCGCCAGCAGCTTGGAGGGCAACTCTGGAAACACCATATATTTT. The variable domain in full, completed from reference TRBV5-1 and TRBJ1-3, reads KAGVTQTPRYLIKTRGQQVTLSCSPISGHRSVSWYQQTPGQGLQFLFEYFSETQRNKGNFPGRFSGRQFSNSRSEMNVSTLELGDSALYLCASSLEGNSGNTIYFGEGSWLTVV.

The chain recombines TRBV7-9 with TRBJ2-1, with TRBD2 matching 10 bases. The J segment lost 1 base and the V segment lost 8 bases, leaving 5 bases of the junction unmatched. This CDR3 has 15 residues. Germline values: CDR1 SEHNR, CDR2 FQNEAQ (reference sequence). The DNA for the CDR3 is TGTGCCAGCGTACCGGGACTAGCGTCCTACAATGAGCAGTTCTTC. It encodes CASVPGLASYNEQFF.

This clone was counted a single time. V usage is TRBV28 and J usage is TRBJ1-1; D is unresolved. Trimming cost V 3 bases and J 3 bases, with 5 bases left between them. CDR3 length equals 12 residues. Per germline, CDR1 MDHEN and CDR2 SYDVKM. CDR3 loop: CASSFGDTEAFF. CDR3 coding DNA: TGTGCCAGCAGTTTTGGGGACACTGAAGCTTTCTTT.